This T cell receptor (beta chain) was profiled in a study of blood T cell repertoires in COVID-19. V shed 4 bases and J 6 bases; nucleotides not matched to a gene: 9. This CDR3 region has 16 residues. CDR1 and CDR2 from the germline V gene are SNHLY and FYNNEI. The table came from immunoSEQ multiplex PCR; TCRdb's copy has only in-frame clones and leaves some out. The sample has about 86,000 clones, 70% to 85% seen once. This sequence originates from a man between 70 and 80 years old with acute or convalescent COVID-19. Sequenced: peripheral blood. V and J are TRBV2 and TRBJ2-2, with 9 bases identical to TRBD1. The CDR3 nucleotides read TGTGCCAGCAGTGGGGGACAGGGATGGGTGTCCGGGGAGCTGTTTTTT. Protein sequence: CASSGGQGWVSGELFF. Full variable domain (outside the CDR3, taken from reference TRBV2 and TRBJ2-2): EPEVTQTPSHQVTQMGQEVILRCVPISNHLYFYWYRQILGQKVEFLVSFYNNEISEKSEIFDDQFSVERPDGSNFTLKIRSTKLEDSAMYFCASSGGQGWVSGELFFGEGSRLTVL.